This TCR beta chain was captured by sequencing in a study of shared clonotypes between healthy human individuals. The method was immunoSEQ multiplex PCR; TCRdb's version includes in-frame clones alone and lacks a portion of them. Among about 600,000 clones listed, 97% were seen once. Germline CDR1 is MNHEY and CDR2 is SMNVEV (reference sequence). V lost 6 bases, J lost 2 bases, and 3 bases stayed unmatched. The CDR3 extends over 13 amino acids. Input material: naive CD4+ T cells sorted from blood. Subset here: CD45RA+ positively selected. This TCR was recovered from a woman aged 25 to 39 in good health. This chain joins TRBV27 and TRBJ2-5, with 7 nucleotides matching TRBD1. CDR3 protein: CASSIQGQETQYF. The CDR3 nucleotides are TGTGCCAGCAGCATACAGGGGCAAGAGACCCAGTACTTC.